These T cell receptor beta chains were read from a single sample in a study of blood T cells in healthy people across ages. MiXCR, run by TCRdb on the 5' RACE reads, gives a single entry per CDR3 protein. The table lists 800,000 to 950,000 distinct CDR3 sequences, roughly 28% of them singletons. A further study also used this sample, focusing on T cells of mothers and their children.

What was sequenced was blood. These receptors were obtained from a woman in her 40s in good health. Both conserved end residues are part of each CDR3. The order of the fields is J gene, V gene, D gene, clone size, CDR3 DNA, CDR3 protein. D genes are given only for firm matches. Clone size is given for some rows only: seen once, a few or many times, or a class if the clone is expanded.

j_call: TRBJ2-7
v_call: TRBV2
d_call: .
clone_size: .
cdr3_nt: TGTGCCAGCAGTGAGGCATCTCATCCCTACGAGCAGTACTTC
cdr3_aa: CASSEASHPYEQYF

j_call: TRBJ1-1
v_call: TRBV20-1
d_call: TRBD1
clone_size: .
cdr3_nt: TGCAGTGCTACGGACAGGCCCACTGAAGCTTTCTTT
cdr3_aa: CSATDRPTEAFF

j_call: TRBJ1-4
v_call: TRBV6-5
d_call: TRBD1
clone_size: .
cdr3_nt: TGTGCCAGCAGTTACTCTTGGGACAGGAATGAAAAACTGTTTTTT
cdr3_aa: CASSYSWDRNEKLFF

j_call: TRBJ2-6
v_call: TRBV28
d_call: .
clone_size: .
cdr3_nt: TGTGCCACCAATGGTCGTTTTTGGGCGGGGGCCAACGTCCCGACTTTC
cdr3_aa: CATNGRFWAGANVPTF

j_call: TRBJ2-4
v_call: TRBV5-5
d_call: TRBD1
clone_size: few
cdr3_nt: TGTGCCAGCAGCGAACCGGGACAGGGGGTCGAAAACATTCAGTACTTC
cdr3_aa: CASSEPGQGVENIQYF

j_call: TRBJ1-6
v_call: TRBV6-1
d_call: TRBD1
clone_size: few
cdr3_nt: TGTGCCAGCAGTGAAGCGCCAGGGGGTTCACCCCTCCACTTT
cdr3_aa: CASSEAPGGSPLHF

j_call: TRBJ1-1
v_call: TRBV29-1
d_call: .
clone_size: .
cdr3_nt: TGCAGCGCCTCGGTTATGAACACTGAAGCTTTCTTT
cdr3_aa: CSASVMNTEAFF

j_call: TRBJ1-1
v_call: TRBV10-3
d_call: .
clone_size: few
cdr3_nt: TGTGCCATCAGTGAGGTAGGGTGGAATGAAGCTTTCTTT
cdr3_aa: CAISEVGWNEAFF

j_call: TRBJ2-7
v_call: TRBV20-1
d_call: TRBD2
clone_size: once
cdr3_nt: TGCAGTGCTAGAGCGCCAGCGGGGGGATCCAATGAGCAGTACTTC
cdr3_aa: CSARAPAGGSNEQYF

j_call: TRBJ2-7
v_call: TRBV5-1
d_call: .
clone_size: many
cdr3_nt: TGCGCCAGCAGCTTGGTCGTCGAGCACGAGCAGTACTTC
cdr3_aa: CASSLVVEHEQYF